This TCR beta chain comes out of a study of T cell repertoires in cytomegalovirus infection. Study at large: Public TCR beta signatures marked donors with CMV infection and the matching HLA.

Note on this clonotype: Its target is not known.

Via MiXCR, TCRdb re-called the reads, giving one row per CDR3 protein. The data hold under 600,000 distinct CDR3 sequences, with about 15% observed a single time. Notes on the study in general: CMV carriers with the relevant HLA were identified by cumulative public TCR beta family frequency. The response measured ex vivo was dominated by TCR beta clonotypes (HLA-C-restricted and CMV-specific).

CDR1 and CDR2 (germline): MNHNY, SVGAGI (reference sequence). Trimming removed 6 bases from V and 2 bases from J, with 14 bases in between. The CDR3 runs to 15 residues. The specimen sequenced was CD8+ T cells from PBMCs. J is TRBJ1-5 and V is TRBV6-6; tentatively, D is TRBD1 (6 bases). This TCR derives from a human donor in good health (CMV status not recorded). Some clones in this sample may be carry-over from other donors' samples. The CDR3 here is CASSWGQGRNQPQHF. The CDR3 DNA sequence: TGTGCCAGCAGCTGGGGGCAGGGGCGCAATCAGCCCCAGCATTTT.